This T cell receptor beta chain comes out of a study of shared clonotypes between healthy human individuals (TCRdb year 2020). Turning to the overall study: The cohort included three men and a couple of women between 18 and 49 years of age. Different laboratories and diverse techniques were used to prepare libraries and sequence TCR repertoires, to increase sequencing depth and limit assay-specific biases. The study deeply sequenced blood TCR repertoires of about 5 healthy adults to estimate repertoire size and the extent of clonotype sharing between individuals. Per donor, leukapheresis produced somewhere between about 0.85 and 8.9 billion PBMCs. For each donor, CD4 naive and CD4 memory were each given three plates, CD8 naive was given two plates, and CD8 memory was given one plate. What the authors observed across the whole study: Naive subsets generally had larger estimated clonotype richness than memory subsets did. Because the study included only a small number of donors, the genetic and exposure-history diversity represented was limited. Based on pairwise subsampling, the degree of clonotype sharing among donors was expected to be affected by sequencing depth. Incomplete sequencing was indicated by rarefaction of sorted-subset datasets, despite the large sequencing depth. Sampling was limited to blood, and TCR repertoires in tissue likely differ from TCR repertoires in blood. Higher generation probabilities were observed for clonotypes shared by all four sorted-subset donors than for non-shared clonotypes. When several donors were compared, the shared fraction of clonotypes was 5% to 6.5% for naive CD4, 3.5% for naive CD8, roughly 2.5% for memory CD4, and less than 0.5% for memory CD8.

TCR CDR3 regions were amplified from genomic DNA by multiplex PCR using the deep immunoSEQ assay. Extracted genomic DNA from each cell subset was spread evenly across all wells of several immunoSEQ 96-well plates, with each plate serving as a replicate. For sorted subsets, each replicate PCR was loaded with 200 ng genomic DNA, equivalent to about 30,000 T cell genomes. Purified libraries were measured with a Qubit 3.0 fluorometer, size-checked on a Bioanalyzer 2100, and measured again with the KAPA Library Quantification kit. Every immunoSEQ 96-well plate was sequenced on a separate single-read 150-cycle Illumina NextSeq 550 flow cell. The published analysis was carried out like this. The immunoSEQ output contained only junctional sequences without quality scores, so filtering could not match that applied to full-length reads. Sequences were annotated with PyIR, a Python wrapper for IgBLAST v1.9, using IMGT germline references to assign V/J genes and CDR3. Reads with weak V/J assignments (E-value above 1e-6), missing CDR3, stop codons, out-of-frame junctions, or ambiguous translated residues were removed. V3J clonotypes were defined as sequences sharing an identical inferred V gene, J gene, and CDR3 amino acid sequence. To compute the percentage overlap between repertoires, the number of shared unique clonotypes was divided by the size of the smaller repertoire. RTK rarefaction, the Chao1 estimator, and Recon v2.1 estimates of unobserved clonotypes were used to assess repertoire richness. For all TCRbeta clonotypes obtained by the gDNA method from a few donors, generation probabilities were computed with OLGA. Held by TCRdb, this immuneACCESS table contains in-frame sequences only and omits some clones. Under half of the omission traces to an unresolved V gene where checked; the cause of the rest is unknown. From that table come the V and J calls and clone size; the DNA was used to work out D and trimming. This sample has roughly 2.2 million clones in its table, and approximately 93% of those were observed once. Approximately 0.4% of the sample is in the top ten clones.

The donors were healthy, HIV-negative adults with no recently reported acute infections or vaccinations. Only Caucasian adults living in Nashville, Tennessee, USA were represented among the donors. Magnetic negative selection was used to enrich CD4+ T cells, after which naive cells were positively selected on CD45RA and the negative fraction became the memory subset. Blood was obtained by leukapheresis, after which PBMCs were separated by Ficoll-Histopaque density gradient centrifugation and cryopreserved in liquid nitrogen vapor phase. Analytical flow cytometry was used to check the purity and quantity of each magnetically sorted T cell population. Each sorted fraction had its genomic DNA isolated and then quantified by UV absorbance on a Nanodrop 2000c. From the cysteine through the phenylalanine, the CDR3 covers 15 amino acids. The CDR3 DNA has 45 bases and is translated from base 1. V is pruned by 5 bases and J by 3 bases, leaving 6 bases of the junction without a gene match. The germline V gene yields MNHNS for CDR1 and SASEGT for CDR2.

Comments on this clone: The clone's antigen remains unknown. Per-base quality was not reported, and no clone a single base away is much larger than it.

The receptor comes from a man aged 18 to 29 in good health. Some clones in this sample may be carry-over from other donors' samples. Sequencing was performed on naive CD4+ T cells from PBMCs. Sample cell subset or site, as interpreted from the label and publication: CD45RA+ positively selected. The V and J genes are TRBV6-1 and TRBJ2-7, and 11 junction bases match TRBD1. The CDR3 reads as follows: CASSLGTGGFYEQYF. The bases read TGTGCCAGCAGTTTAGGGACAGGGGGATTCTACGAGCAGTACTTC.